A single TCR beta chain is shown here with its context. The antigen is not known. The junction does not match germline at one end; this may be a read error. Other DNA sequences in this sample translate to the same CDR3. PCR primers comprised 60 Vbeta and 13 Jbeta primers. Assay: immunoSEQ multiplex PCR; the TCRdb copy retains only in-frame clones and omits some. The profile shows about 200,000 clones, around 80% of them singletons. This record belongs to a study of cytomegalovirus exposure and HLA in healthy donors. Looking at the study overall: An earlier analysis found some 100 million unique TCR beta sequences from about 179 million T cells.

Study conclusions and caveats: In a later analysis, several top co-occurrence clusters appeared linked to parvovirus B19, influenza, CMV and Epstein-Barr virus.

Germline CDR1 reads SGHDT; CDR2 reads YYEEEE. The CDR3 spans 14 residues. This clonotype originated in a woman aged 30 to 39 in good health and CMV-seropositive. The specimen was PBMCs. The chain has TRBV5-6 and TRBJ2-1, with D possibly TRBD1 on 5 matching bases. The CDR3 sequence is CASKTPGFYDEQFF. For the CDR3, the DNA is TGTGCCAGCAAGACCCCAGGGTTCTACGATGAGCAGTTCTTC.